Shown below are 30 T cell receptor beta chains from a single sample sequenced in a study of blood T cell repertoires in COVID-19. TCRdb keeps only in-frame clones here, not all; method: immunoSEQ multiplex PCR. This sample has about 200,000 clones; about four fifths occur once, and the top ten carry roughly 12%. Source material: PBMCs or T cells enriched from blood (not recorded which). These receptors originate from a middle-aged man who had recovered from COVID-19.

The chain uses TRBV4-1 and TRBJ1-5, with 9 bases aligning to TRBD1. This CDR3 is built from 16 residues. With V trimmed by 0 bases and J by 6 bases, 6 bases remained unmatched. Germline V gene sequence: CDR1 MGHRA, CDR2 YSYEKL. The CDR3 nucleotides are TGCGCCAGCAGCCAAGATTGGGACAGGGCGAGTCAGCCCCAGCATTTT. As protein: CASSQDWDRASQPQHF.

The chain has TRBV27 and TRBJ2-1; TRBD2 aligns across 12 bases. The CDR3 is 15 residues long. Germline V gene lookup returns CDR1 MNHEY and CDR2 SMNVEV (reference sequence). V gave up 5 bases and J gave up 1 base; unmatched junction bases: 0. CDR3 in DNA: TGTGCCAGCAGTGGGACTAGCGGGTCCTACAATGAGCAGTTCTTC. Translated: CASSGTSGSYNEQFF.

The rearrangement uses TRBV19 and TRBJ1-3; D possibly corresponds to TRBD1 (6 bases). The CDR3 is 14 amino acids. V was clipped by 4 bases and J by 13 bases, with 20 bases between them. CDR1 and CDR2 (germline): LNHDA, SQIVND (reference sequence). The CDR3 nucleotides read TGTGCCAGTAGTACCCGGGCCTCCCCTCAGGGGATATATTTT. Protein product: CASSTRASPQGIYF.

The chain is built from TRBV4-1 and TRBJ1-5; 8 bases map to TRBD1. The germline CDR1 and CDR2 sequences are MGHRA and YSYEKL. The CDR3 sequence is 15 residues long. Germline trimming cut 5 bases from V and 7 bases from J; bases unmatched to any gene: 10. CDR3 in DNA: TGCGCCAGCAGCTCCCCGGGAACAGGGGGGCAGCCCCAGCATTTT. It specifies CASSSPGTGGQPQHF.

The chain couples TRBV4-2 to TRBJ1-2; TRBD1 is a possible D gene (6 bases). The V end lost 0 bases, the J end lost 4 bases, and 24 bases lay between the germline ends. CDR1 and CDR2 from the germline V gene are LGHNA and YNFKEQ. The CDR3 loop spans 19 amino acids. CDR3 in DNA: TGTGCCAGCAGCCAAGATAGGGGGACGACCTCTCCTTTAGGCTATGGCTACACCTTC. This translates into CASSQDRGTTSPLGYGYTF.

The CDR3 sequence is CASSRATSGREDTQYF. The CDR3 DNA is TGTGCCAGCAGCCGAGCGACTAGCGGGAGGGAAGATACGCAGTATTTT. The chain uses TRBV7-9 and TRBJ2-3; 14 bases map to TRBD2. The trim removed 5 bases at V and 5 bases at J, leaving 6 bases unmatched. Looked up from germline, CDR1 is SEHNR and CDR2 is FQNEAQ (reference sequence). This CDR3 has 16 residues.

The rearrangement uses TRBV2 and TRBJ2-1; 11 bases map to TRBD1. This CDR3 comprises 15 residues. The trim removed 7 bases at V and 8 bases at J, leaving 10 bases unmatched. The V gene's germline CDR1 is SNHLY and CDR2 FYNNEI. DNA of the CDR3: TGTGCCAGCAAAAACTACCGGGACAGGGGGGATGAGCAGTTCTTC. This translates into CASKNYRDRGDEQFF.

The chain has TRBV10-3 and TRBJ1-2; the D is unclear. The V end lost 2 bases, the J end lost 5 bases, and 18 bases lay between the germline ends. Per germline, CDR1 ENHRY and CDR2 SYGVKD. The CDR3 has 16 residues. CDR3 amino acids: CAISERKPPEEYGYTF. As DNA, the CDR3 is TGTGCCATCAGTGAGAGAAAGCCCCCGGAGGAATATGGCTACACCTTC.

The CDR3 DNA reads TGTGCCAGCCGCTCCGGGTGGGGCGAGAGCTCCTATAATTCACCCCTCCACTTT. This codes for CASRSGWGESSYNSPLHF. This sequence joins TRBV13 and TRBJ1-6, with D perhaps TRBD1 (5 bases). Trimming took 8 bases from V and 0 from J, leaving 20 bases between them. Germline values: CDR1 PRHDT, CDR2 FYEKMQ (reference sequence). The CDR3 extends over 18 amino acids.

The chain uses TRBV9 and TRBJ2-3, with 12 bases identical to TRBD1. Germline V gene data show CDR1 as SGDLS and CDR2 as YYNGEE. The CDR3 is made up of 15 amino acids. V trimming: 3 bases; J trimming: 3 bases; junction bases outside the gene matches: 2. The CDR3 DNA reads TGTGCCAGCAGCGGGGGACAGGGGGCAACAGATACGCAGTATTTT. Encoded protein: CASSGGQGATDTQYF.

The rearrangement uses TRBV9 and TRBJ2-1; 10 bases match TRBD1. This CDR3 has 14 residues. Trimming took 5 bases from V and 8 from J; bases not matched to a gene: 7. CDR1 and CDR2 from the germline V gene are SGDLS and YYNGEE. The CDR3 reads CASRNLTGGDEQFF. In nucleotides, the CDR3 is TGTGCCAGCAGAAACTTGACAGGGGGCGATGAGCAGTTCTTC.

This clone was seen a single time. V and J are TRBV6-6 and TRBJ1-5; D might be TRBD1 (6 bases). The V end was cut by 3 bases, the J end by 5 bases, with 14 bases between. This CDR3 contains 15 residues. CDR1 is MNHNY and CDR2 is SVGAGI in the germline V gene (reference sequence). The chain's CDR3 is CASSYRTESYQPQHF. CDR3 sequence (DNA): TGTGCCAGCAGTTATCGGACAGAGTCTTATCAGCCCCAGCATTTT.

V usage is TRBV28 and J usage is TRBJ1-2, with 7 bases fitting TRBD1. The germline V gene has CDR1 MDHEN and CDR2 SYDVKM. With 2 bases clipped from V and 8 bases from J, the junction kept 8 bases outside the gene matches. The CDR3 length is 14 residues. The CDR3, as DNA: TGTGCCAGCAGTTTAGTAGACAGGGATTACGGCTACACCTTC. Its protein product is CASSLVDRDYGYTF.

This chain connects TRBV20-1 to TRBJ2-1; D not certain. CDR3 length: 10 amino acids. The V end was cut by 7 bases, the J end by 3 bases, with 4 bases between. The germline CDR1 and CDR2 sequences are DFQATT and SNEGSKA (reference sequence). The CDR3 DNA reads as TGCAGTGGAGACTACAATGAGCAGTTCTTC. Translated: CSGDYNEQFF.

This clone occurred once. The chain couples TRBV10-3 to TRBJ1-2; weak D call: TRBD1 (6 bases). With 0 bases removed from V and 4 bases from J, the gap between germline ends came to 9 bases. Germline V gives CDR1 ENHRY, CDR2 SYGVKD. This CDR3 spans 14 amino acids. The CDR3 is CAISESRGIYGYTF. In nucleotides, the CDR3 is TGTGCCATCAGTGAGTCGAGGGGGATCTATGGCTACACCTTC.

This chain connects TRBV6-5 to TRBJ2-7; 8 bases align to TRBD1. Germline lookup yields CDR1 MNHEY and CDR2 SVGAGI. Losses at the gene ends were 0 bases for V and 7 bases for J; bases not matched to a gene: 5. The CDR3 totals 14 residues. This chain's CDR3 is CASSYSQGAREQYF. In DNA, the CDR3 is TGTGCCAGCAGTTACTCCCAGGGGGCAAGGGAGCAGTACTTC.

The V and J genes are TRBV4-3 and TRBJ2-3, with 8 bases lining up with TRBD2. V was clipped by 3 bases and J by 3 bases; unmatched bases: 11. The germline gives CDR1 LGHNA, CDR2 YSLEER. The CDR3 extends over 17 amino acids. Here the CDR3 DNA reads TGCGCCAGCAGCCATGGCTCCAGCGGGAGTAGGACAGATACGCAGTATTTT. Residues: CASSHGSSGSRTDTQYF.

DNA of the CDR3: TGTGCCAGTAGAGTAGGCGGCACGGGATACAATGAGCAGTTCTTC. It yields the protein CASRVGGTGYNEQFF. The chain has TRBV19 and TRBJ2-1; D possibly corresponds to TRBD2 (5 bases). From germline, CDR1 is LNHDA and CDR2 SQIVND (reference sequence). The length of the CDR3 is 15 residues. Trimming stripped 6 bases from V and 4 bases from J, with 16 bases between.

The CDR3 sequence is CASRIRRGTDYGYTF. Written as DNA, the CDR3 is TGTGCCAGCAGGATAAGAAGGGGGACGGACTATGGCTACACCTTC. The chain uses TRBV28 and TRBJ1-2, with D perhaps matching TRBD1 (6 bases). Germline V gives CDR1 MDHEN, CDR2 SYDVKM. The CDR3 is 15 residues long. The germline V and J ends were trimmed by 6 bases and 3 bases, with 17 bases remaining between them.

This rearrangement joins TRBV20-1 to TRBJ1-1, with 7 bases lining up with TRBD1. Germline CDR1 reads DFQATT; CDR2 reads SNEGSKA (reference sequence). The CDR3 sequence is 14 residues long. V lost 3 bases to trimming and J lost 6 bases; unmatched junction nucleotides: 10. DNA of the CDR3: TGCAGTGCTAGTCGTGGAGGGGGCAGTTCTGAAGCTTTCTTT. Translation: CSASRGGGSSEAFF.

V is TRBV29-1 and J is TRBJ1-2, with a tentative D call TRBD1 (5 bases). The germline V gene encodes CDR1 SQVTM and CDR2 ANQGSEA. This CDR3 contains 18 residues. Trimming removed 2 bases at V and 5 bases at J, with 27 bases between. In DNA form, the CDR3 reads TGCAGCGTTGAAATCCGACCGATTCGTATTGAAGGGGTTTATGGCTACACCTTC. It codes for CSVEIRPIRIEGVYGYTF.

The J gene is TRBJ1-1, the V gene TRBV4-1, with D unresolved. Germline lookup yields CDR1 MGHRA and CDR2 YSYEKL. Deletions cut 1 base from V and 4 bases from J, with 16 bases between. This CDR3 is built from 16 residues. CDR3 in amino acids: CASSQVGRRASTEAFF. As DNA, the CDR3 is TGCGCCAGCAGCCAAGTTGGCCGGAGGGCCTCCACTGAAGCTTTCTTT.

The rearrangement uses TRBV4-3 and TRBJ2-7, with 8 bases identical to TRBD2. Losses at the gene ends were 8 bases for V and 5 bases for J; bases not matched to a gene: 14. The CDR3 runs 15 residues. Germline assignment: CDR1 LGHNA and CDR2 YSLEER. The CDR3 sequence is CASPSGGQGRDEQYV. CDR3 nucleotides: TGCGCCAGCCCCTCGGGAGGGCAGGGGAGGGACGAGCAGTACGTC.

CDR3 nucleotide sequence: TGTGCCAGTAGTATAGCGGGCAGGGAAGATCAGCCCCAGCATTTT. Its protein product is CASSIAGREDQPQHF. This chain joins TRBV19 and TRBJ1-5, with D perhaps TRBD1 (5 bases). This CDR3 is built from 15 residues. The germline CDR1 and CDR2 sequences are LNHDA and SQIVND (reference sequence). V was trimmed by 1 base and J by 5 bases, leaving 12 bases between them.

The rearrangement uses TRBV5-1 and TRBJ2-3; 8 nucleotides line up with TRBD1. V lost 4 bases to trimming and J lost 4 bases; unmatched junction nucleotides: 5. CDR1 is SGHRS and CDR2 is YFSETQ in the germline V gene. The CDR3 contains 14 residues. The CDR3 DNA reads TGCGCCAGCAGCCCCGACAGGGGAGCAGATACGCAGTATTTT. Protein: CASSPDRGADTQYF.

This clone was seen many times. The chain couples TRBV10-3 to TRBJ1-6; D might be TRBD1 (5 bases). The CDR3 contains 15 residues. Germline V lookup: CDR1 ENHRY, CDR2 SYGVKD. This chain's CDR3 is CAISDPDSPNSPLHF. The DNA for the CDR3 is TGTGCGATTAGTGACCCTGACAGTCCCAATTCACCCCTCCACTTT.

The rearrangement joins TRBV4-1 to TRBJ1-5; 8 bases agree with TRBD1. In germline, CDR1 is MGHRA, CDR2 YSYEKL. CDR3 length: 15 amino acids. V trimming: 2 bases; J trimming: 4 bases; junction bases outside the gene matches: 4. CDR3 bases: TGCGCCAGCAGCCAACAGGGGGCTGGGAATCAGCCCCAGCATTTT. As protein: CASSQQGAGNQPQHF.

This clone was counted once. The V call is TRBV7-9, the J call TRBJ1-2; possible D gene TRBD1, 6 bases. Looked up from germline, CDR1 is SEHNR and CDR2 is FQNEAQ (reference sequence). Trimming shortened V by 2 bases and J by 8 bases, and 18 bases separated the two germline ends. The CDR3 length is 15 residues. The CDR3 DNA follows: TGTGCCAGCAGCTTACGGGCAGGGGTGACAGGAGGCTACACCTTC. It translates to CASSLRAGVTGGYTF.

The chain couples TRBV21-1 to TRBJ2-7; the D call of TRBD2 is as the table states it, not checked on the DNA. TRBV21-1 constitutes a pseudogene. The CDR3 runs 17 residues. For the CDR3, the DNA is TGTGCCAGCAGCAAAGGGGCGGGAACCACCTTTACCTACGAGCAGTACTTC. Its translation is CASSKGAGTTFTYEQYF.

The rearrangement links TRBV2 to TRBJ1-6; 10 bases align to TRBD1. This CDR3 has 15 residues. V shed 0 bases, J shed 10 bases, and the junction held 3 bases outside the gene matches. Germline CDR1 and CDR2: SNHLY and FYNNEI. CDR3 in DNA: TGTGCCAGCAGTGAAGCGGGACAGGGGAACTCACCCCTCCACTTT. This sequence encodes CASSEAGQGNSPLHF.